The clone carrying this T cell receptor beta chain was observed many times. Its antigen remains unidentified. TCRdb keeps only in-frame clones here, not all; method: immunoSEQ multiplex PCR. The table lists some 240,000 clones, 83% of them singletons. This specimen comes from a study of cytomegalovirus exposure and HLA in healthy donors. Overall study: In a later analysis, it was reported that the roughly 120 validation repertoires had been produced on the same platform as the 600 to 850 repertoires belonging to the first cohort. Study-level findings and limits: Diagnosis of cytomegalovirus status made by the classifier reportedly showed high specificity and sensitivity. The authors listed 150 or so TCR beta chains as cytomegalovirus-associated.

V was shortened by 6 bases and J by 5 bases, with 15 bases between the two germline ends. CDR1 and CDR2 (germline): MDHEN, SYDVKM. This CDR3 is 14 amino acids long. The donors were members of the validation cohort, which comprised around 110 subjects and was separate from the first cohort of 666 subjects. The sequencing sample was made of PBMCs. This clonotype was obtained from a woman aged 18-29 years in good health and CMV-seronegative. The J gene is TRBJ2-3, the V gene TRBV28; no reliable D call. Here the CDR3 DNA reads TGTGCCAGCAGCCCCATGGCGGAACAAGATACGCAGTATTTT. This gives the protein CASSPMAEQDTQYF.